The present TCR beta chain was sequenced within a study of shared clonotypes between healthy human individuals. Looking at the study overall: CD4 naive and memory got three plates each, CD8 naive two, CD8 memory one. Regarding the study as a whole: Apart from blood, nothing was sampled; tissue repertoires likely differ.

Sequencing was performed with immunoSEQ multiplex PCR; in TCRdb, only in-frame clones are kept and a portion is missing. The table shows 1.5 million to 2.5 million clones, with 85% to 95% occurring only once. The CDR3 loop spans 15 amino acids. Germline V gene lookup returns CDR1 MDHEN and CDR2 SYDVKM. The V gene lost 3 bases and the J gene lost 0 bases, with 12 bases spanning the gap. Worth noting for this clone: The antigen is unknown.

As defined, naive CD8 cells were CD45RO-negative and positively selected for CCR7, with terminally differentiated effector memory CD45RA+ cells excluded. This receptor was taken from a man aged 18 to 29 in good health. Sequences were obtained from naive CD8+ T cells sorted from blood. The chain combines TRBV28 with TRBJ2-7, with D possibly being TRBD1 (5 bases). CDR3 loop: CASSFPDTSSYEQYF. The CDR3, as DNA: TGTGCCAGCAGTTTCCCGGACACATCCTCCTACGAGCAGTACTTC.